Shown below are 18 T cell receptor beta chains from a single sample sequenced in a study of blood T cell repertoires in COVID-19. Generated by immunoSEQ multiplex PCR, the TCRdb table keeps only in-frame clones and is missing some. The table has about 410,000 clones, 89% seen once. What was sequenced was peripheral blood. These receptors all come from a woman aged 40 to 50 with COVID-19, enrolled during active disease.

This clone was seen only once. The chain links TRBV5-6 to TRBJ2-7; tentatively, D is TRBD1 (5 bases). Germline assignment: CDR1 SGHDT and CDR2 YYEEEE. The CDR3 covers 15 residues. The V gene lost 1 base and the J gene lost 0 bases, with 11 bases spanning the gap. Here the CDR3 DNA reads TGTGCCAGCAGCTTGTTTGGGGCTAACTCCTACGAGCAGTACTTC. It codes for CASSLFGANSYEQYF.

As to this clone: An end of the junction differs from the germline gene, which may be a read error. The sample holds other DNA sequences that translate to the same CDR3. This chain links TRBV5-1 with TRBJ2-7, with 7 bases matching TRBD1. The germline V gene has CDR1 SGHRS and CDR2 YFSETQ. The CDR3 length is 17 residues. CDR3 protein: CASSPGYGQVNSYEQYF. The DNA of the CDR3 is TGCGCCAGCAGCCCGGGATATGGACAGGTTAACTCCTACGAGCAATACTTC.

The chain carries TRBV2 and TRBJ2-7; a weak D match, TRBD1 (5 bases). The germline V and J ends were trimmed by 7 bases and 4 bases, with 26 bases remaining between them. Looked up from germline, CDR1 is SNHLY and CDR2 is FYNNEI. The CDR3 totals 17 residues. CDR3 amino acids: CASNRQRRFSTEYEQYF. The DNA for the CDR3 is TGTGCCAGCAACCGACAGAGGCGATTCTCAACCGAATACGAGCAGTACTTC.

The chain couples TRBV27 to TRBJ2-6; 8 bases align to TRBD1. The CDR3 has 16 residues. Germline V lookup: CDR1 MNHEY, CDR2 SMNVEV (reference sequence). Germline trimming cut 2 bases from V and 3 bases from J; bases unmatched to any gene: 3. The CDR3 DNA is TGTGCCAGCAGTTTAGCAGGGGGCTTTGGGGCCAACGTCCTGACTTTC. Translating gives CASSLAGGFGANVLTF.

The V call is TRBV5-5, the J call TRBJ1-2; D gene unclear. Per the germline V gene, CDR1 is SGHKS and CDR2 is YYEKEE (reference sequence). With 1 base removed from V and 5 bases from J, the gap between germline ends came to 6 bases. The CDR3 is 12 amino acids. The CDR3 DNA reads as TGTGCCAGCAGCTTGACCGGGTATGGCTACACCTTC. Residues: CASSLTGYGYTF.

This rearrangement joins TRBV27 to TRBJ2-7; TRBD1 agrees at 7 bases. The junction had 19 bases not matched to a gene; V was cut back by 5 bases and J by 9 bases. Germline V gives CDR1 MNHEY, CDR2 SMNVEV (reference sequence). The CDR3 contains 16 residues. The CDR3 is CASSRQPGQYATRQYF. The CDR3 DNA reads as TGTGCCAGCAGTAGACAACCGGGACAGTACGCTACGAGGCAGTACTTC.

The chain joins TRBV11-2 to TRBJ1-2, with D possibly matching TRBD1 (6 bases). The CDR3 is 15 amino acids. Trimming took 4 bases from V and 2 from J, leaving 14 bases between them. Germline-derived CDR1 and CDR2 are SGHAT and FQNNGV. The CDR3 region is CASSYHTGTNYGYTF. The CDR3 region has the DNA TGTGCCAGCAGCTATCATACAGGGACCAACTATGGCTACACCTTC.

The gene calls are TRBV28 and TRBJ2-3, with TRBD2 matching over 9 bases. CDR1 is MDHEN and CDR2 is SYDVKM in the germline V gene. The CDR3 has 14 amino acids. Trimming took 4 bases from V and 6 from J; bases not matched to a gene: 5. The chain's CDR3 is CASSSSGVFDTQYF. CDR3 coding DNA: TGTGCCAGCAGTTCTAGCGGGGTATTCGATACGCAGTATTTT.

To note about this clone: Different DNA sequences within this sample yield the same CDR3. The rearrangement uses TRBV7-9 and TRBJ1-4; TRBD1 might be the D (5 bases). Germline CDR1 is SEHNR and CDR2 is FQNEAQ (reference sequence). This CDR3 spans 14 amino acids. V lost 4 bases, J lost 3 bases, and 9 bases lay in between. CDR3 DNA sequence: TGTGCCAGCAGCTCCGACAGATCTAATGAAAAACTGTTTTTT. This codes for CASSSDRSNEKLFF. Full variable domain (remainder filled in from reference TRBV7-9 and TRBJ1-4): DTGVSQNPRHKITKRGQNVTFRCDPISEHNRLYWYRQTLGQGPEFLTYFQNEAQLEKSRLLSDRFSAERPKGSFSTLEIQRTEQGDSAMYLCASSSDRSNEKLFFGSGTQLSVL.

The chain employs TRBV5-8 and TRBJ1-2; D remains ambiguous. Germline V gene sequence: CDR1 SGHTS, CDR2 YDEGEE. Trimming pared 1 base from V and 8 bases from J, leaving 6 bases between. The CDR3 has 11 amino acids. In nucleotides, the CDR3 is TGTGCCAGCAGCTTGTCGTTAGGCTACACCTTC. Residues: CASSLSLGYTF.

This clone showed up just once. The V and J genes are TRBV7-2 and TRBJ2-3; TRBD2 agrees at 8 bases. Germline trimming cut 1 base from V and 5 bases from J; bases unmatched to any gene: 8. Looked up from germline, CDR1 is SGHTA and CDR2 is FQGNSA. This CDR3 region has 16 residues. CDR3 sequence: CASSLGVGRARDTQYF. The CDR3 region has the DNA TGTGCCAGCAGCTTAGGTGTCGGGAGGGCCCGAGATACGCAGTATTTT.

CDR3 nucleotide sequence: TGTGCCAGCAGCCCTCTAGCGGGGACCCATACGCAGTATTTT. Protein sequence: CASSPLAGTHTQYF. The V gene is TRBV7-2, the J gene TRBJ2-3; the match to TRBD2 covers 9 bases. This CDR3 comprises 14 residues. Germline-derived CDR1 and CDR2 are SGHTA and FQGNSA. J lost 7 bases, V lost 5 bases, and 7 bases had no gene match.

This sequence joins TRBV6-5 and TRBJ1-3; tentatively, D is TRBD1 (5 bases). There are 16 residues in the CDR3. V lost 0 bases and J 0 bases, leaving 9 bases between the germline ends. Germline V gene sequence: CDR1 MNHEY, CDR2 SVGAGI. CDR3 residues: CASSYSEGTSGNTIYF. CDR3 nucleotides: TGTGCCAGCAGTTACTCGGAGGGGACCTCTGGAAACACCATATATTTT.

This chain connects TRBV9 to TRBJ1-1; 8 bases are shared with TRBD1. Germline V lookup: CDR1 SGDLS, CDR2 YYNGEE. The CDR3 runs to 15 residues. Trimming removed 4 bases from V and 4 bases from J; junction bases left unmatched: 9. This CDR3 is CASSPRQGSGTEAFF. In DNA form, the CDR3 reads TGTGCCAGCAGCCCTAGACAGGGGAGTGGCACTGAAGCTTTCTTT.

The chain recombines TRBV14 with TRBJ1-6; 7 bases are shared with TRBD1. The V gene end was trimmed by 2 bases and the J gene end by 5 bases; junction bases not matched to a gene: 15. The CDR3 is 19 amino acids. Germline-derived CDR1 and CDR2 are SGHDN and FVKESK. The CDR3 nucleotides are TGTGCCAGCAGCCAAAAAGGGGGCTCTCTGACCCTGGATAATTCACCCCTCCACTTT. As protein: CASSQKGGSLTLDNSPLHF.

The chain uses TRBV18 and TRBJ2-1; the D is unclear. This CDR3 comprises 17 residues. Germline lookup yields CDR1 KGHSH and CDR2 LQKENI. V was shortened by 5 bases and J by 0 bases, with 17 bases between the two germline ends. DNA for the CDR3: TGTGCCAGCTCAACATTGTCAAGTCCCTCCTCCTACAATGAGCAGTTCTTC. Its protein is CASSTLSSPSSYNEQFF. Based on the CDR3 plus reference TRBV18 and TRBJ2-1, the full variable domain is NAGVMQNPRHLVRRRGQEARLRCSPMKGHSHVYWYRQLPEEGLKFMVYLQKENIIDESGMPKERFSAEFPKEGPSILRIQQVVRGDSAAYFCASSTLSSPSSYNEQFFGPGTRLTVL.

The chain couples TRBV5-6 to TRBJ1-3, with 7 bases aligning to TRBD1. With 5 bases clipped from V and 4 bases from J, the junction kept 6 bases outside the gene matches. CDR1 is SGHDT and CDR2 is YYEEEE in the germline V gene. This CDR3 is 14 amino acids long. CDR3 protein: CASSSRTGGNTIYF. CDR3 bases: TGTGCCAGCAGTTCCCGGACAGGAGGAAACACCATATATTTT.

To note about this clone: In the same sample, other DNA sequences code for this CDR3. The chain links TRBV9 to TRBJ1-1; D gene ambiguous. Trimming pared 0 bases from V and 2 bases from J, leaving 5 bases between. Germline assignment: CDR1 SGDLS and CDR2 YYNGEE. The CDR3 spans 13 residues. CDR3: CASSVAGNTEAFF. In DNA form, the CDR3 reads TGTGCCAGCAGCGTAGCAGGTAACACTGAAGCTTTCTTT. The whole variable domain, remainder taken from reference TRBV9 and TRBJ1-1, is DSGVTQTPKHLITATGQRVTLRCSPRSGDLSVYWYQQSLDQGLQFLIQYYNGEERAKGNILERFSAQQFPDLHSELNLSSLELGDSALYFCASSVAGNTEAFFGQGTRLTVV.